This T cell receptor (beta chain) came from a study of patients with pleural tuberculosis (dated by TCRdb to the mid-2010s). The sequencer was an Illumina Genome Analyzer IIx. TCRdb applied fastp at Q25 and MiXCR to the public reads, then kept only in-frame beta chains. Every CDR3 protein is listed once, alongside the most common genes and DNA of its rows. This sample is represented by around 50,000 distinct CDR3 sequences; about 7.9% of them were singletons. Together, the top ten hold under 20% of the sample. As for this clonotype: The clone's antigen remains unknown. The record has no base qualities; no much larger clone is one base away.

The germline V end is reduced by 7 bases and the J end by 4 bases; junction bases left unmatched: 13. The CDR3 contains 16 residues, cysteine and phenylalanine counted. The entry retains the CDR3 DNA only, 48 bases that are in frame from base 1. In the germline V gene (reference sequence), CDR1 corresponds to LNHDA and CDR2 to SQIVND. The chain is made from TRBV19 and TRBJ2-1, with 7 bases in between that match TRBD2. The sequence came from a human donor with pleural tuberculosis. The DNA sequence is as follows: TGTGCCAGTAATAAGGCGGGAGAGCGATCGTACAATGAGCAGTTCTTC. The translation is CASNKAGERSYNEQFF.